Listed below are T cell receptor beta chains from one sample, sequenced in a study of blood T cells in healthy people across ages. TCRdb recomputed calls from the 5' RACE reads with MiXCR, one row per CDR3 protein. Of approximately 400,000 distinct CDR3 sequences listed, approximately 52% were seen once; the top ten hold under 65%. Sequenced input: blood. The receptors shown here come from a man in his 60s in good health. Each CDR3 is given with its conserved first and last residue. A D gene is named only where the DNA matches it firmly. The size of a clone is reported for some rows only, either as once, few or many, or as a class for expanded clones.

clone size: NA; J gene: TRBJ2-3; D gene: TRBD2; V gene: TRBV2; CDR3 DNA: TGTGCCAGCCAAAGCGGGGGGGCAATAAATACGCAGTATTTT; CDR3 protein: CASQSGGAINTQYF
clone size: NA; J gene: TRBJ2-1; D gene: TRBD2; V gene: TRBV6-5; CDR3 DNA: TGTGCCAGCAGACCCAGCGGGGGTGTGAATGAGCAGTTCTTC; CDR3 protein: CASRPSGGVNEQFF
clone size: many; J gene: TRBJ2-5; D gene: NA; V gene: TRBV12-3/TRBV12-4; CDR3 DNA: TGTGCCAGCAGCCCCCGGGACCCCTGGACCCAGTACTTC; CDR3 protein: CASSPRDPWTQYF
clone size: NA; J gene: TRBJ2-5; D gene: NA; V gene: TRBV20-1; CDR3 DNA: TGCAGTGCTAGAGATGGGCAGGGTGAGACCCAGTACTTC; CDR3 protein: CSARDGQGETQYF
clone size: NA; J gene: TRBJ2-1; D gene: NA; V gene: TRBV27; CDR3 DNA: TGTGCCAGCAGTTTATCGTTCGGAGGGGGACGTCCCAATGAGCAGTTCTTC; CDR3 protein: CASSLSFGGGRPNEQFF
clone size: NA; J gene: TRBJ2-7; D gene: TRBD1; V gene: TRBV7-3; CDR3 DNA: TGTGCCAGCAGCTTAGGGACAGATTCCTCCTACGAGCAGTACTTC; CDR3 protein: CASSLGTDSSYEQYF
clone size: NA; J gene: TRBJ1-4; D gene: NA; V gene: TRBV4-2; CDR3 DNA: TGTGCCAGCAGCCAAGGGGTCGGGGGATATGAAAAACTGTTTTTT; CDR3 protein: CASSQGVGGYEKLFF
clone size: NA; J gene: TRBJ2-5; D gene: TRBD1; V gene: TRBV20-1; CDR3 DNA: TGCAGTGCTAGCAGGGGGCAGCAAGAGACCCAGTACTTC; CDR3 protein: CSASRGQQETQYF
clone size: NA; J gene: TRBJ2-1; D gene: NA; V gene: TRBV6-2/TRBV6-3; CDR3 DNA: TGTGCCAGCACACAGCGGAGGGGGGGTGAGCAGTTCTTC; CDR3 protein: CASTQRRGGEQFF
clone size: NA; J gene: TRBJ2-1; D gene: NA; V gene: TRBV20-1; CDR3 DNA: TGCAGTGCTACTCAAGACTCTAATGAGCAGTTCTTC; CDR3 protein: CSATQDSNEQFF
clone size: NA; J gene: TRBJ2-3; D gene: TRBD2; V gene: TRBV5-1; CDR3 DNA: TGCGCCAGCAGCTTGTATGGACTAGCGGGGGCTGGCACAGATACGCAGTATTTT; CDR3 protein: CASSLYGLAGAGTDTQYF
clone size: NA; J gene: TRBJ1-5; D gene: NA; V gene: TRBV3-1; CDR3 DNA: TGTGCCAGCAGCCAAGATTTGGGGGCCCATCAGCCCCAGCATTTT; CDR3 protein: CASSQDLGAHQPQHF
clone size: NA; J gene: TRBJ2-7; D gene: TRBD2; V gene: TRBV6-1; CDR3 DNA: TGTGCCAGCACTTTTTATCCTAGCGGGAGGGCCTACGAGCAGTACTTC; CDR3 protein: CASTFYPSGRAYEQYF
clone size: few; J gene: TRBJ2-3; D gene: NA; V gene: TRBV13; CDR3 DNA: TGTGCCAGCAGCCCAGGCCTGGGCAGCCTGGACACAGATACGCAGTATTTT; CDR3 protein: CASSPGLGSLDTDTQYF
clone size: NA; J gene: TRBJ1-5; D gene: NA; V gene: TRBV30; CDR3 DNA: TGTGCCTGGGGCCCAGGGTTCAATCAGCCCCAGCATTTT; CDR3 protein: CAWGPGFNQPQHF